One sample yielded the 25 T cell receptor beta chains listed below, sequenced in a study of T cells in Graves' hyperthyroidism and ophthalmopathy. Regions amplified from RNA transcripts were the TCR beta CDR3 regions. First-round RT-PCR with HTBI primers amplified the TCR CDR3 region. From the multiplex PCR reads, TCRdb called clonotypes with MiXCR, one entry per CDR3 protein. The sample lists 550,000 to 700,000 distinct CDR3 sequences, around 46% occurring once. Sequenced sample: peripheral blood or thyroid tissue (not recorded which). Source of these receptors: an adult woman with Graves' disease, either hyperthyroidism or ophthalmopathy (not recorded which).

V is TRBV11-1 and J is TRBJ2-5; 14 bases fit TRBD2. V trimming: 8 bases; J trimming: 7 bases; junction bases outside the gene matches: 15. The CDR3 runs to 17 residues. Germline values: CDR1 SGHAT, CDR2 FQDESV (reference sequence). The CDR3 DNA is TGTGCCAGCCGAAAACGGGGACTAGCGGGAGTCGGGGTGACCCAGTACTTC. It yields the protein CASRKRGLAGVGVTQYF.

V is TRBV20-1 and J is TRBJ1-2; the D is unclear. This CDR3 spans 13 amino acids. Trimming stripped 3 bases from V and 6 bases from J, with 14 bases between. Germline V gene lookup returns CDR1 DFQATT and CDR2 SNEGSKA (reference sequence). The CDR3 loop is CSASPKGLDGYTF. CDR3 DNA sequence: TGCAGTGCTAGCCCTAAGGGCCTAGATGGCTACACCTTC.

The sample holds many counts of this clonotype. The chain carries TRBV5-5 and TRBJ2-5; D remains unclear. This CDR3 comprises 16 residues. V was clipped by 3 bases and J by 2 bases, with 17 bases between them. Germline V lookup: CDR1 SGHKS, CDR2 YYEKEE (reference sequence). For the CDR3, the DNA is TGTGCCAGCAGCTACGGGCCTACCGTGGGGCAAGAGACCCAGTACTTC. Translation gives CASSYGPTVGQETQYF.

This clonotype was found a few times. The chain recombines TRBV28 with TRBJ1-1; TRBD1 is a possible D gene (6 bases). This CDR3 is built from 16 residues. Germline V CDR1 and CDR2: MDHEN, SYDVKM. V shed 5 bases and J shed 4 bases, with 20 bases lying between them. DNA for the CDR3: TGTGCCAGCAGTCCTCCCCAACAGGGATGGAGCACTGAAGCTTTCTTT. It yields the protein CASSPPQQGWSTEAFF.

The J gene is TRBJ2-3, the V gene TRBV11-1; the match to TRBD1 covers 7 bases. The CDR3 has 15 residues. Losses at the gene ends were 5 bases for V and 5 bases for J; bases not matched to a gene: 10. CDR1 is SGHAT and CDR2 is FQDESV in the germline V gene (reference sequence). The CDR3 loop is CASSALTGTGDTQYF. CDR3 nucleotides: TGTGCCAGCAGCGCGCTGACAGGGACGGGAGATACGCAGTATTTT.

This clonotype was seen only a few times. The chain employs TRBV7-2 and TRBJ2-6; D gene ambiguous. Trimming took off 3 bases at V and 0 bases at J, with 6 bases between the two ends. CDR1 and CDR2 (germline): SGHTA, FQGNSA. CDR3 length: 15 amino acids. This CDR3 is CASSFTRSGANVLTF. In DNA form, the CDR3 reads TGTGCCAGCAGCTTTACTCGCTCTGGGGCCAACGTCCTGACTTTC. Filled out from reference TRBV7-2 and TRBJ2-6, the complete variable domain reads GAGVSQSPSNKVTEKGKDVELRCDPISGHTALYWYRQSLGQGLEFLIYFQGNSAPDKSGLPSDRFSAERTGGSVSTLTIQRTQQEDSAVYLCASSFTRSGANVLTFGAGSRLTVL.

This clonotype has only a few counts. A much larger clone sits a single nucleotide away, making a read error possible. The chain employs TRBV20-1 and TRBJ1-5; 7 bases align to TRBD1. Germline CDR1 and CDR2: DFQATT and SNEGSKA (reference sequence). Trimming removed 2 bases from V and 2 bases from J; junction bases left unmatched: 9. The CDR3 extends over 16 amino acids. Here the CDR3 DNA reads TGCAGTGCTAGAATACAGGGGCTAGGTGGCAATCAGCCCCAGCATTTT. Translation gives CSARIQGLGGNQPQHF.

This chain joins TRBV24-1 and TRBJ1-2; D is possibly TRBD1 (5 bases). This CDR3 is built from 18 residues. The germline V and J ends were trimmed by 4 bases and 4 bases, with 24 bases remaining between them. Germline-derived CDR1 and CDR2 are KGHDR and SFDVKD. The CDR3 here is CATSDNRGRNGESYGYTF. The CDR3 bases are TGTGCCACCAGTGACAACCGGGGACGGAACGGGGAGAGCTATGGCTACACCTTC.

This clonotype was picked up many times. The J gene is TRBJ2-7, the V gene TRBV2; D is perhaps TRBD2 (6 bases). The V end was cut by 8 bases, the J end by 4 bases, with 18 bases between. The V gene's germline CDR1 is SNHLY and CDR2 FYNNEI. The CDR3 runs 14 residues. The CDR3, as DNA: TGTGCCAGCGGACCTTCGGGACTGACTTACGAGCAGTACTTC. Protein: CASGPSGLTYEQYF.

This clonotype showed up just a few times. J is TRBJ2-7 and V is TRBV14, with TRBD2 identical over 7 bases. The CDR3 is made up of 15 amino acids. V was pared by 2 bases and J by 6 bases, with 10 bases of the junction left unmatched. The germline V gene encodes CDR1 SGHDN and CDR2 FVKESK. In DNA form, the CDR3 reads TGTGCCAGCAGCCAACAACCCGGACTAGTTGGCGAGCAGTACTTC. It specifies CASSQQPGLVGEQYF.

The sample holds many counts of this clonotype. This chain connects TRBV29-1 to TRBJ2-7, with D unresolved. This CDR3 has 10 residues. Germline values: CDR1 SQVTM, CDR2 ANQGSEA. V lost 3 bases, J lost 7 bases, and 7 bases lay in between. The CDR3: CSVELGEQYF. Here the CDR3 DNA reads TGCAGCGTTGAGCTCGGTGAGCAGTACTTC.

The chain uses TRBV25-1 and TRBJ1-6; tentative D call: TRBD1 (5 bases). V was pared by 6 bases and J by 4 bases, with 16 bases between. Germline CDR1 and CDR2: MGHDK and SYGVNS. This CDR3 has 16 residues. The CDR3 region is CASSLAGLEYNSPLHF. CDR3 nucleotides: TGTGCCAGCAGCCTAGCGGGACTAGAGTATAATTCACCCCTCCACTTT.

This clonotype was recorded many times. This chain connects TRBV29-1 to TRBJ2-7; D remains ambiguous. The V gene's germline CDR1 is SQVTM and CDR2 ANQGSEA. V was cut by 6 bases and J by 1 base, with 13 bases left in between. The CDR3 covers 13 residues. Here the CDR3 DNA reads TGCAGCGTGAAGAGGACGGAGTCCTACGAGCAGTACTTC. It is translated as CSVKRTESYEQYF.

Comments on this clonotype: A much more abundant neighbour one base away suggests this may be a read error. V usage is TRBV29-1 and J usage is TRBJ1-1; 7 bases are a match to TRBD1. The V gene's germline CDR1 is SQVTM and CDR2 ANQGSEA. This CDR3 is built from 12 residues. The CDR3 region is CSAEGQPYGAFF. The CDR3 DNA reads as TGCAGTGCTGAGGGACAGCCCTATGGAGCTTTCTTT.

The CDR3 coding sequence is TGTGCCATCAACCCACAGCATTTT. Residues: CAINPQHF. The chain is built from TRBV10-3 and TRBJ1-5, with D uncertain. CDR1 ENHRY and CDR2 SYGVKD come from the germline V gene. V shed 7 bases and J shed 13 bases, with 5 bases lying between them. This CDR3 has 8 amino acids.

This chain connects TRBV28 to TRBJ2-7; D unclear. The CDR3 sequence is 12 residues long. V was shortened by 6 bases and J by 2 bases, with 8 bases between the two germline ends. CDR1 is MDHEN, CDR2 SYDVKM, per germline. The CDR3 DNA reads as TGTGCCAGCAGCATAATGGCCTACGAGCAGTACTTC. It specifies CASSIMAYEQYF. Full variable domain (missing parts from reference TRBV28 and TRBJ2-7): DVKVTQSSRYLVKRTGEKVFLECVQDMDHENMFWYRQDPGLGLRLIYFSYDVKMKEKGDIPEGYSVSREKKERFSLILESASTNQTSMYLCASSIMAYEQYFGPGTRLTVT.

The chain has TRBV7-2 and TRBJ1-1; 7 nucleotides agree with TRBD1. The CDR3 is made up of 14 amino acids. Looked up from germline, CDR1 is SGHTA and CDR2 is FQGNSA. V lost 1 base, J lost 6 bases, and 5 bases stayed unmatched. The CDR3 spells CASSLVEGAAEAFF. The CDR3 nucleotides read TGTGCCAGCAGCTTAGTGGAGGGGGCAGCTGAAGCTTTCTTT.

V gene TRBV5-1 combines with J gene TRBJ2-2, with D unclear. Per germline, CDR1 SGHRS and CDR2 YFSETQ. Trimming took off 0 bases at V and 7 bases at J, with 7 bases between the two ends. The CDR3 runs 13 residues. The CDR3: CASSLGPNGELFF. The DNA of the CDR3 is TGCGCCAGCAGCTTGGGGCCGAACGGGGAGCTGTTTTTT.

This clonotype occurred many times. This chain connects TRBV7-3 to TRBJ1-2; D not certain. The CDR3 extends over 13 amino acids. Trimming took 2 bases from V and 6 from J, leaving 10 bases between them. Germline V gene sequence: CDR1 SGHTA, CDR2 FQGTGA. CDR3 in amino acids: CASSLGGHDGYTF. The CDR3 DNA is TGTGCCAGCAGCTTAGGAGGCCATGATGGCTACACCTTC. Combining the CDR3 with reference TRBV7-3 and TRBJ1-2 gives the whole variable domain GAGVSQTPSNKVTEKGKYVELRCDPISGHTALYWYRQSLGQGPEFLIYFQGTGAADDSGLPNDRFFAVRPEGSVSTLKIQRTERGDSAVYLCASSLGGHDGYTFGSGTRLTVV.

The rearrangement joins TRBV7-9 to TRBJ1-4, with unresolved D. This CDR3 spans 13 amino acids. V was cut by 0 bases and J by 7 bases, with 6 bases left in between. Germline V gene lookup returns CDR1 SEHNR and CDR2 FQNEAQ (reference sequence). The CDR3 DNA reads TGTGCCAGCAGCTTAGCACAGTTTGAAAAACTGTTTTTT. It yields the protein CASSLAQFEKLFF.

The chain recombines TRBV20-1 with TRBJ2-7; 10 nucleotides align to TRBD1. Trimming removed 4 bases from V and 0 bases from J; junction bases left unmatched: 12. There are 17 residues in the CDR3. CDR1 is DFQATT, CDR2 SNEGSKA, per germline (reference sequence). Here the CDR3 DNA reads TGCAGTGCTACTCCGGGACAGGGGCCCATCAGCTCCTACGAGCAGTACTTC. Residues: CSATPGQGPISSYEQYF.

This clonotype occurred many times. This chain uses TRBV6-1 with TRBJ2-5; unclear D gene. The CDR3 loop spans 14 amino acids. CDR1 is MNHNS, CDR2 SASEGT, per germline. Trimming pared 4 bases from V and 4 bases from J, leaving 13 bases between. The DNA for the CDR3 is TGTGCCAGCAGTGGCGTGGTCTTGGTAGAGACCCAGTACTTC. Amino acids: CASSGVVLVETQYF.

The rearrangement joins TRBV7-9 to TRBJ2-7; maybe TRBD1 (6 bases). The germline V and J ends were trimmed by 1 base and 1 base, with 14 bases remaining between them. Germline V gives CDR1 SEHNR, CDR2 FQNEAQ (reference sequence). This CDR3 is built from 16 residues. CDR3 protein: CASSLVSDSRSYEQYF. DNA of the CDR3: TGTGCCAGCAGCTTAGTGTCGGACAGTCGATCCTACGAGCAGTACTTC.

The J gene is TRBJ1-5, the V gene TRBV7-2; D is ambiguous. V was shortened by 5 bases and J by 2 bases, with 16 bases between the two germline ends. The CDR3 sequence is 16 residues long. Germline CDR1 SGHTA, CDR2 FQGNSA. CDR3 coding DNA: TGTGCCAGCAGCCTTACCAGTGTGTTAGGCAATCAGCCCCAGCATTTT. This sequence encodes CASSLTSVLGNQPQHF.

The rearrangement joins TRBV5-6 to TRBJ1-2; D not resolved. The CDR3 is 8 residues long. Per germline, CDR1 SGHDT and CDR2 YYEEEE. The V end lost 7 bases, the J end lost 14 bases, and 9 bases lay between the germline ends. The CDR3, as DNA: TGTGCCAGCGGCGAAGTGACCTTC. Translating it yields CASGEVTF.